The T cell receptor (beta chain) described here comes from a study of shared clonotypes between healthy human individuals. Overall study findings and caveats: Despite large depth, sorted-subset datasets appeared incompletely sequenced. About 5% was the fraction of naive CD4 clonotypes found shared across several donors.

As concerns this clone: Its antigen is unidentified. Other DNA sequences in this sample translate to the same CDR3.

The V gene end was trimmed by 5 bases and the J gene end by 3 bases; junction bases not matched to a gene: 4. Germline-derived CDR1 and CDR2 are MNHEY and SMNVEV (reference sequence). This CDR3 has 15 residues. The genomic DNA of each subset was split evenly across several immunoSEQ plates. Libraries were prepared by immunoSEQ multiplex PCR; TCRdb keeps only in-frame clonotypes and omits some of them. The data show some 690,000 clones, roughly 88% seen once. The sample taken for sequencing was memory CD8+ T cells from PBMCs. Subset noted: CD45RO+ cells pooled with CCR7-negative TemRA cells. The rearrangement joins TRBV27 to TRBJ2-1; 10 nucleotides match TRBD1. The TCR comes from a man aged 18 to 29 in good health. Some clones in this sample may be carry-over from other donors' samples. Written as DNA, the CDR3 is TGTGCCAGCAGTCCTGACAGGGGGCTCTACAATGAGCAGTTCTTC. Its protein product is CASSPDRGLYNEQFF.